One sample yielded the 24 T cell receptor beta chains listed below, sequenced in a study of T cell repertoires in cytomegalovirus infection. The antigens of these receptors remain unknown. From the reads, TCRdb called clonotypes with MiXCR, one entry per CDR3 protein. The sample yields roughly 150,000 distinct CDR3 sequences, roughly 32% seen once. Sequences were derived from CD8+ T cells from cultured PBMCs, sampled from culture after CMV antigen stimulation. All receptors derive from a human donor in good health (CMV status not recorded). Some clones in this sample may be carry-over from other donors' samples.

The DNA for the CDR3 is TGTGCCAGCAGACCCCTACTAGCGGGCACAGATACGCAGTATTTT. It encodes CASRPLLAGTDTQYF. The chain links TRBV28 to TRBJ2-3; 8 bases fit TRBD2. The ends lost 6 bases at V and 1 base at J; junction bases unmatched: 6. The CDR3 sequence is 15 residues long. Germline assignment: CDR1 MDHEN and CDR2 SYDVKM.

This clonotype was detected many times. V usage is TRBV5-1 and J usage is TRBJ2-6, with D possibly being TRBD2 (6 bases). The CDR3 has 18 residues. Germline V CDR1 and CDR2: SGHRS, YFSETQ. V gave up 4 bases and J gave up 3 bases, with 20 bases separating them. The CDR3 is CASSDLPQGGFGANVLTF. The CDR3 bases are TGCGCCAGCAGCGACCTCCCCCAGGGAGGCTTTGGGGCCAACGTCCTGACTTTC.

This clonotype was observed a few times. The chain couples TRBV5-1 to TRBJ2-1; tentatively, D is TRBD2 (5 bases). V gave up 4 bases and J gave up 3 bases, with 17 bases separating them. CDR3 size: 16 residues. Looked up from germline, CDR1 is SGHRS and CDR2 is YFSETQ. CDR3 loop: CASSLSEVPLYNEQFF. The CDR3 DNA follows: TGCGCCAGCAGCCTCTCGGAGGTCCCCCTCTACAATGAGCAGTTCTTC.

This clonotype was observed a handful of times. The genes are TRBV6-1 and TRBJ2-3; D might be TRBD1 (6 bases). The V end lost 6 bases, the J end lost 1 base, and 14 bases lay between the germline ends. Per the germline V gene, CDR1 is MNHNS and CDR2 is SASEGT. CDR3 size: 15 residues. CDR3 sequence (DNA): TGTGCCAGCAGGCCCAGGGGTTTGGGCACAGATACGCAGTATTTT. Translation gives CASRPRGLGTDTQYF.

The genes are TRBV4-1 and TRBJ1-1; 7 nucleotides align to TRBD1. Germline CDR1 reads MGHRA; CDR2 reads YSYEKL. The CDR3 spans 20 residues. Trimming cost V 6 bases and J 0 bases; bases outside gene matches: 22. As DNA, the CDR3 is TGCGCCAGCAGTATGAAGATGGGTTTTTACAGGGGCGAAATGAACACTGAAGCTTTCTTT. Encoded protein: CASSMKMGFYRGEMNTEAFF.

This rearrangement joins TRBV7-6 to TRBJ2-7; D may be TRBD2 (5 bases). This CDR3 has 13 residues. CDR1 is SGHVS, CDR2 FNYEAQ, per germline. Trimming took 5 bases from V and 4 from J, leaving 12 bases between them. CDR3 coding DNA: TGTGCCAGCAGCCAATTTGGCGGGTACGAGCAGTACTTC. The encoded protein is CASSQFGGYEQYF.

V usage is TRBV5-6 and J usage is TRBJ1-2; maybe TRBD1 (6 bases). The CDR3 has 14 amino acids. V was shortened by 2 bases and J by 8 bases, with 16 bases between the two germline ends. The germline V gene encodes CDR1 SGHDT and CDR2 YYEEEE. The CDR3 here is CASSLRTGTKGYTF. CDR3 nucleotides: TGTGCCAGCAGCTTAAGAACCGGGACAAAGGGCTACACCTTC. The variable domain in full, with the rest retrieved from reference TRBV5-6 and TRBJ1-2, is DAGVTQSPTHLIKTRGQQVTLRCSPKSGHDTVSWYQQALGQGPQFIFQYYEEEERQRGNFPDRFSGHQFPNYSSELNVNALLLGDSALYLCASSLRTGTKGYTFGSGTRLTVV.

This chain joins TRBV4-2 and TRBJ1-3; weak D call: TRBD1 (5 bases). Germline CDR1 and CDR2: LGHNA and YNFKEQ. The ends were cut back, 0 bases at V and 3 bases at J, with 12 bases in the middle. There are 16 residues in the CDR3. The CDR3 nucleotides read TGTGCCAGCAGCCAAGAGGGGCAGGGAAATGGAAACACCATATATTTT. This codes for CASSQEGQGNGNTIYF.

The chain carries TRBV6-1 and TRBJ1-4; D is uncertain. CDR1 is MNHNS and CDR2 is SASEGT in the germline V gene. The V and J ends lost 2 bases and 13 bases respectively, with 26 bases between them. This CDR3 region has 17 residues. The CDR3 is CASSEFPDVSAVGILFF. In DNA form, the CDR3 reads TGTGCCAGCAGTGAATTTCCGGACGTCTCCGCCGTCGGAATACTGTTTTTT.

There are many counts of this clonotype. Here the CDR3 DNA reads TGCAGTGCTCCATTGGACAGGGCGTCTGAAGCTTTCTTT. This translates into CSAPLDRASEAFF. The genes are TRBV20-1 and TRBJ1-1, with 8 positions matching TRBD1. Trimming removed 5 bases from V and 6 bases from J; junction bases left unmatched: 8. Germline values: CDR1 DFQATT, CDR2 SNEGSKA (reference sequence). The CDR3 sequence is 13 residues long.

This clonotype was observed at least ten times. Here the CDR3 reads CASSSMDRFVGGYTF. CDR3 coding DNA: TGTGCCAGCAGCTCGATGGACAGGTTTGTGGGTGGCTACACCTTC. The rearrangement links TRBV5-6 to TRBJ1-2; 7 positions match TRBD1. Germline CDR1 is SGHDT and CDR2 is YYEEEE. The CDR3 contains 15 residues. Trimming removed 3 bases from V and 7 bases from J; junction bases left unmatched: 12.

J is TRBJ1-1 and V is TRBV2; the D gene is possibly TRBD1 (6 bases). Germline-derived CDR1 and CDR2 are SNHLY and FYNNEI. Trimming took 2 bases from V and 7 from J, leaving 14 bases between them. This CDR3 comprises 14 residues. CDR3 DNA: TGTGCCAGCAGTGAAAATCCGGACAGCCTTGAAGCTTTCTTT. Protein product: CASSENPDSLEAFF.

The chain combines TRBV5-4 with TRBJ1-1; the D is unclear. The length of the CDR3 is 13 residues. CDR1 and CDR2 from the germline V gene are SGHNT and YYREEE (reference sequence). The V gene lost 4 bases and the J gene lost 1 base, with 8 bases spanning the gap. CDR3 sequence: CASSPKQNTEAFF. The CDR3 DNA sequence: TGTGCCAGCAGCCCTAAACAGAACACTGAAGCTTTCTTT.

This clonotype was observed many times. This chain uses TRBV7-9 with TRBJ2-7; possibly TRBD2 for D (7 bases). The CDR3 spans 15 residues. Per germline, CDR1 SEHNR and CDR2 FQNEAQ (reference sequence). Trimming shortened V by 4 bases and J by 4 bases, and 17 bases separated the two germline ends. For the CDR3, the DNA is TGTGCCAGCAGCTCTGCGGGGGCACGTCCTTACGAGCAGTACTTC. This gives the protein CASSSAGARPYEQYF.

The rearrangement joins TRBV10-2 to TRBJ2-4; perhaps TRBD1 as D (5 bases). Per germline, CDR1 WSHSY and CDR2 SAAADI. V was cut by 3 bases and J by 6 bases, with 15 bases left in between. The CDR3 has 15 residues. CDR3 sequence reads: CASSDPPRTRNIQYF. Written as DNA, the CDR3 is TGCGCCAGCAGTGATCCCCCGAGGACAAGAAACATTCAGTACTTC.

V usage is TRBV7-7 and J usage is TRBJ2-5; no reliable D call. Germline CDR1 SSHAT, CDR2 FNYEAQ (reference sequence). Trimming left V 5 bases short and J 4 bases short, with 17 bases between. The CDR3 is 15 residues long. The CDR3 spells CASSIAPSSSETQYF. The DNA of the CDR3 is TGTGCCAGCAGCATTGCGCCTAGTTCCTCAGAGACCCAGTACTTC.

The chain uses TRBV27 and TRBJ1-6; TRBD1 aligns across 12 bases. CDR1 is MNHEY and CDR2 is SMNVEV in the germline V gene (reference sequence). CDR3 length: 14 residues. Trimming at V came to 6 bases and at J to 14 bases, leaving 8 bases not matched to a gene. CDR3: CASSPGTGGMSLHF. In DNA form, the CDR3 reads TGTGCCAGCAGCCCCGGGACAGGGGGCATGTCCCTCCACTTT.

The V gene is TRBV2, the J gene TRBJ1-1; D gene unclear. There are 17 residues in the CDR3. CDR1 is SNHLY and CDR2 is FYNNEI in the germline V gene. Trimming stripped 0 bases from V and 0 bases from J, with 14 bases between. CDR3: CASSEALVPTVNTEAFF. Written as DNA, the CDR3 is TGTGCCAGCAGTGAAGCGCTTGTACCCACGGTGAACACTGAAGCTTTCTTT.

Concerning this clonotype: An end of the junction differs from the germline gene, which may be a read error. The chain employs TRBV12-3 or TRBV12-4 and TRBJ2-1, with TRBD2 as a possible D gene (5 bases). The CDR3 has 16 amino acids. The CDR3 sequence: CTSSPPTTRRYNEQFF. For the CDR3, the DNA is TGTACCAGCAGCCCGCCGACTACCCGGAGGTACAATGAGCAGTTCTTC.

This clonotype was counted only a few times. The V call is TRBV6-6, the J call TRBJ2-3; 10 bases match TRBD1. The CDR3 has 19 residues. V lost 5 bases to trimming and J lost 0 bases; unmatched junction nucleotides: 14. From germline, CDR1 is MNHNY and CDR2 SVGAGI (reference sequence). The CDR3, as DNA: TGTGCCAGCAGTAGTAATAGCAGGGACAGGGGATTTAGCACAGATACGCAGTATTTT. Translation gives CASSSNSRDRGFSTDTQYF.

This clonotype has a count of ten or more. This chain joins TRBV2 and TRBJ2-1, with D possibly TRBD1 on 5 matching bases. CDR3 size: 12 residues. V shed 8 bases and J shed 12 bases, with 17 bases lying between them. Germline values: CDR1 SNHLY, CDR2 FYNNEI. DNA of the CDR3: TGTGCCAGCCGCTTTATACAGGAAGGGCAGTTCTTC. Protein product: CASRFIQEGQFF.

The chain is built from TRBV7-9 and TRBJ1-2, with TRBD1 as a possible D gene (5 bases). The CDR3 is 15 amino acids. Trimming removed 4 bases from V and 3 bases from J, with 15 bases in between. The germline V gene encodes CDR1 SEHNR and CDR2 FQNEAQ (reference sequence). CDR3 sequence (DNA): TGTGCCAGCAGCTCCGAGGGCAGGGTTTACTATGGCTACACCTTC. This sequence encodes CASSSEGRVYYGYTF.

V and J are TRBV24-1 and TRBJ2-1, with D tentatively TRBD1 (5 bases). Germline V gives CDR1 KGHDR, CDR2 SFDVKD. CDR3 length: 13 residues. Trimming stripped 1 base from V and 6 bases from J, with 6 bases between. DNA of the CDR3: TGTGCCACCAGTGATTTAAGGGGCAATGAGCAGTTCTTC. Its translation: CATSDLRGNEQFF.

Only a few counts were recorded for this clonotype. The chain carries TRBV20-1 and TRBJ2-7; D is undetermined. The V gene lost 0 bases and the J gene lost 2 bases, with 14 bases spanning the gap. The CDR3 is 15 amino acids. Per the germline V gene, CDR1 is DFQATT and CDR2 is SNEGSKA (reference sequence). In DNA, the CDR3 is TGCAGTGCTAGAGATCTCGGAGCTCCTACCTACGAGCAGTACTTC. This encodes CSARDLGAPTYEQYF.